The entry below describes one T cell receptor (beta chain). Some clones are missing from TCRdb's copy, which holds only in-frame ones; the method was immunoSEQ multiplex PCR. Here the sample spans around 74,000 clones, about 98% being singletons. This entry comes from a study of Tregs in tolerant kidney transplant recipients. Background on the study: The nonmyeloablative bone marrow transplants came from related graft donors, with transient mixed chimerism.

The CDR3 length is 15 residues. The germline V gene has CDR1 SQVTM and CDR2 ANQGSEA. The V end was cut by 8 bases, the J end by 2 bases, with 19 bases between. Thawed PBMCs were FACS-sorted into unstimulated CD4+CD25+CD127- regulatory T cells, CD4+CD25- non-regulatory cells, CD4 and CD8 cells. This sequence originates from a human donor who received a combined kidney and bone marrow transplant. This rearrangement joins TRBV29-1 to TRBJ2-1; TRBD2 might be the D (6 bases). The specimen was CD4+ T cells from blood, collected before the transplant. The CDR3 DNA sequence: TGCAGCTTCCGGGGGAGGTCGTGGGCCTACAATGAGCAGTTCTTC. It encodes CSFRGRSWAYNEQFF.